The 21 T cell receptor beta chains in this list originate from one sample, sequenced in a study of blood T cell repertoires in COVID-19. Some clones are missing from TCRdb's copy, which holds only in-frame ones; the method was immunoSEQ multiplex PCR. The sample shows about 360,000 clones, roughly 90% of them seen only once. The sequenced material came from peripheral blood. All receptors come from a woman aged 55 to 70 with COVID-19, enrolled during active disease.

The chain couples TRBV5-1 to TRBJ1-1, with a possible D match to TRBD1 (6 bases). Per the germline V gene, CDR1 is SGHRS and CDR2 is YFSETQ. V was pared by 7 bases and J by 5 bases, with 15 bases between. This CDR3 comprises 13 residues. The CDR3 loop reads CASAQGQGTEAFF. CDR3 bases: TGCGCCAGCGCCCAGGGGCAGGGAACTGAAGCTTTCTTT.

The genes are TRBV5-4 and TRBJ2-1; TRBD2 is a possible D gene (6 bases). Looked up from germline, CDR1 is SGHNT and CDR2 is YYREEE (reference sequence). The V end lost 1 base, the J end lost 8 bases, and 13 bases lay between the germline ends. This CDR3 has 14 residues. CDR3 region: CASSLKTSIDEQFF. The CDR3 DNA reads TGTGCCAGCAGCTTGAAGACTAGTATCGATGAGCAGTTCTTC.

The chain uses TRBV25-1 and TRBJ1-2; 7 nucleotides align to TRBD1. The V segment lost 7 bases and the J segment 0 bases; nucleotides outside the gene matches: 11. The CDR3 has 16 residues. Germline loops: CDR1 MGHDK, CDR2 SYGVNS. The CDR3 bases are TGTGCCAGCACCCCGACGACAGGGCCTACTAACTATGGCTACACCTTC. This codes for CASTPTTGPTNYGYTF.

This chain connects TRBV4-2 to TRBJ2-1, with TRBD2 matching over 15 bases. This CDR3 contains 16 residues. The V and J ends lost 4 bases and 4 bases, in that order; junction bases with no gene match: 2. Germline CDR1 LGHNA, CDR2 YNFKEQ. The CDR3 spells CASSRTSGGEYNEQFF. The CDR3 nucleotides read TGTGCCAGCAGCCGGACTAGCGGGGGGGAATACAATGAGCAGTTCTTC.

The chain links TRBV7-9 to TRBJ2-3; 12 positions agree with TRBD2. Germline V gene data show CDR1 as SEHNR and CDR2 as FQNEAQ (reference sequence). The V segment lost 4 bases and the J segment 8 bases; nucleotides outside the gene matches: 16. The CDR3 has 18 amino acids. The CDR3 DNA reads as TGTGCCAGCAGCTCCCCAAGGTGGCTAGCGGGGGGGCCTGGTACGCAGTATTTT. Protein product: CASSSPRWLAGGPGTQYF. The whole variable domain, filled in from reference TRBV7-9 and TRBJ2-3, reads DTGVSQNPRHKITKRGQNVTFRCDPISEHNRLYWYRQTLGQGPEFLTYFQNEAQLEKSRLLSDRFSAERPKGSFSTLEIQRTEQGDSAMYLCASSSPRWLAGGPGTQYFGPGTRLTVL.

The rearrangement links TRBV6-1 to TRBJ1-2, with D possibly being TRBD1 (6 bases). Trimming pared 3 bases from V and 5 bases from J, leaving 13 bases between. The CDR3 has 14 amino acids. Germline V lookup: CDR1 MNHNS, CDR2 SASEGT. The CDR3 bases are TGTGCCAGCAGTGAGGGGGGGCGAGGGTATGGCTACACCTTC. Its protein is CASSEGGRGYGYTF.

V is TRBV7-9 and J is TRBJ2-2, with 9 bases matching TRBD1. The germline gives CDR1 SEHNR, CDR2 FQNEAQ (reference sequence). CDR3 length equals 17 residues. The V gene end was trimmed by 6 bases and the J gene end by 4 bases; junction bases not matched to a gene: 12. This chain's CDR3 is CASRSPGQGRSTGELFF. The CDR3 DNA reads TGTGCCAGCAGGTCTCCGGGACAGGGAAGATCCACCGGGGAGCTGTTTTTT. The variable domain in full, with the rest retrieved from reference TRBV7-9 and TRBJ2-2, is DTGVSQNPRHKITKRGQNVTFRCDPISEHNRLYWYRQTLGQGPEFLTYFQNEAQLEKSRLLSDRFSAERPKGSFSTLEIQRTEQGDSAMYLCASRSPGQGRSTGELFFGEGSRLTVL.

With respect to this clone: One end of the junction fails to match germline, which may point to a read error. This chain links TRBV12-3 or TRBV12-4 with TRBJ2-3; 10 bases are a match to TRBD2. The CDR3 has 11 residues. DNA for the CDR3: TGTGCCAGCAGTTTCGGGACTAGCGCCGATTTT. Translation gives CASSFGTSADF.

This clone was seen once. The chain is built from TRBV27 and TRBJ2-7; D call uncertain. The V end lost 6 bases, the J end lost 2 bases, and 8 bases lay between the germline ends. Germline V gene sequence: CDR1 MNHEY, CDR2 SMNVEV (reference sequence). The CDR3 length is 12 residues. CDR3 protein: CASSPSPYEQYF. The CDR3 nucleotides read TGTGCCAGCAGCCCGTCCCCCTACGAGCAGTACTTC.

The rearrangement links TRBV19 to TRBJ2-3; 7 nucleotides agree with TRBD1. V lost 7 bases and J lost 2; bases outside the gene matches: 6. The CDR3 is 14 amino acids. Germline V lookup: CDR1 LNHDA, CDR2 SQIVND (reference sequence). As DNA, the CDR3 is TGTGCCAGTACCAAAGGGACAGTCACAGATACGCAGTATTTT. Translating it yields CASTKGTVTDTQYF.

This clone has more than one count but fewer than ten. The rearrangement uses TRBV10-3 and TRBJ1-3; the match to TRBD1 covers 9 bases. The CDR3 covers 16 residues. Germline V gene data show CDR1 as ENHRY and CDR2 as SYGVKD. The V and J ends lost 6 bases and 0 bases, in that order; junction bases with no gene match: 6. The CDR3 here is CAIRGQGPTSGNTIYF. Written as DNA, the CDR3 is TGTGCCATCAGGGGACAGGGACCGACCTCTGGAAACACCATATATTTT.

This clone was picked up one time. This chain links TRBV3-1 (or the pseudogene TRBV3-2) with TRBJ1-3; tentatively, D is TRBD1 (6 bases). CDR1 LGHDT and CDR2 YNNKEL come from the germline V gene (reference sequence). The CDR3 length is 15 residues. V was pared by 6 bases and J by 10 bases, with 22 bases between. The CDR3 region is CASRRENREFGTIYF. For the CDR3, the DNA is TGTGCCAGCAGACGTGAAAACAGGGAATTCGGAACCATATATTTT.

The rearrangement joins TRBV30 to TRBJ2-7, with TRBD2 matching 7 bases. V dropped 1 base and J dropped 5; count of bases not matched to a gene: 5. Germline CDR1 and CDR2: GTSNPN and SVGIG (reference sequence). This CDR3 spans 13 amino acids. CDR3 protein: CAWSGGGRHEQYF. CDR3 DNA sequence: TGTGCCTGGAGTGGGGGGGGGAGGCACGAGCAGTACTTC.

The chain couples TRBV4-3 to TRBJ2-2; TRBD2 is a possible D gene (5 bases). Trimming left V 0 bases short and J 1 base short, with 12 bases between. CDR3 length equals 17 residues. The germline CDR1 and CDR2 sequences are LGHNA and YSLEER. The CDR3 DNA reads as TGCGCCAGCAGCCAAGACTCGGGATTGCGGAACACCGGGGAGCTGTTTTTT. It encodes CASSQDSGLRNTGELFF.

The chain carries TRBV29-1 and TRBJ1-5; 12 bases are a match to TRBD1. Germline CDR1 SQVTM, CDR2 ANQGSEA. The CDR3 spans 15 residues. With V trimmed by 3 bases and J by 5 bases, 5 bases remained unmatched. Here the CDR3 DNA reads TGCAGCGTTGAGGTTGGGACAGGGGGCCATCAGCCCCAGCATTTT. This translates into CSVEVGTGGHQPQHF.

The J gene is TRBJ1-4, the V gene TRBV5-4; TRBD1 agrees at 10 bases. J lost 6 bases, V lost 4 bases, and 6 bases had no gene match. This CDR3 spans 15 amino acids. Per germline, CDR1 SGHNT and CDR2 YYREEE (reference sequence). The CDR3 protein is CASSTPGTGDEKLFF. CDR3 nucleotide sequence: TGTGCCAGCAGCACCCCCGGGACAGGGGATGAAAAACTGTTTTTT.

As concerns this clone: Other DNA sequences in this specimen translate into the identical CDR3. The J gene is TRBJ1-5, the V gene TRBV5-6, with D possibly matching TRBD1 (6 bases). The CDR3 spans 15 residues. The V gene lost 4 bases and the J gene lost 0 bases, with 11 bases spanning the gap. Germline loops: CDR1 SGHDT, CDR2 YYEEEE. CDR3 amino acids: CASSRRQVSNQPQHF. The DNA for the CDR3 is TGTGCCAGCAGCCGTCGACAGGTTAGCAATCAGCCCCAGCATTTT. Variable domain in full (rest from reference TRBV5-6 and TRBJ1-5): DAGVTQSPTHLIKTRGQQVTLRCSPKSGHDTVSWYQQALGQGPQFIFQYYEEEERQRGNFPDRFSGHQFPNYSSELNVNALLLGDSALYLCASSRRQVSNQPQHFGDGTRLSIL.

CDR3 DNA: TGTGCCATCAACCGAAACAGTAATTCCTACGAGCAGTACTTC. This translates into CAINRNSNSYEQYF. The chain couples TRBV10-3 to TRBJ2-7; D call uncertain. The CDR3 is made up of 14 amino acids. Trimming cost V 7 bases and J 1 base, with 14 bases left between them. Germline lookup yields CDR1 ENHRY and CDR2 SYGVKD.

This chain connects TRBV5-1 to TRBJ2-5; weak D call: TRBD1 (5 bases). V lost 3 bases and J 2 bases, leaving 8 bases between the germline ends. The V gene's germline CDR1 is SGHRS and CDR2 YFSETQ. The CDR3 runs to 13 residues. Here the CDR3 DNA reads TGCGCCAGCAGCTCCAGGGAACAAGAGACCCAGTACTTC. This sequence encodes CASSSREQETQYF.

The chain has TRBV7-2 and TRBJ2-3; the D gene is possibly TRBD1 (6 bases). The CDR3 consists of 13 residues. Germline-derived CDR1 and CDR2 are SGHTA and FQGNSA. Trimming took 9 bases from V and 4 from J, leaving 14 bases between them. This CDR3 reads CASNRDQSDTQYF. Here the CDR3 DNA reads TGTGCCAGTAACAGGGACCAATCAGATACGCAGTATTTT.

This chain uses TRBV10-2 with TRBJ2-3, with 13 bases aligning to TRBD2. Germline V gives CDR1 WSHSY, CDR2 SAAADI. This CDR3 has 20 residues. The V gene end was trimmed by 4 bases and the J gene end by 1 base; junction bases not matched to a gene: 14. CDR3 bases: TGCGCCAGCAGTGGAACGTCCGGGACTAGCGGGAACTTAGGCACAGATACGCAGTATTTT. Translated, it gives CASSGTSGTSGNLGTDTQYF.